The 20 T cell receptor beta chains in this list originate from one sample, sequenced in a study of technical replicates of blood from a few donors (dated by TCRdb to about 2017). The library was prepared using the immunoSEQ multiplex PCR assay. This immuneACCESS table, as held by TCRdb, lists in-frame sequences with V and J called but not all clones. Of the missing ones, under half trace to an unresolved V gene in checked studies; the others have no known cause. Present in this sample are approximately 89,000 clones, around 95% of which were seen just once. The ten largest account for 0.2% to 0.25% of the sample. Sequenced sample: T cells isolated from PBMCs. The receptor set was obtained from a human donor in good health.

This chain connects TRBV5-1 to TRBJ2-7; 8 bases agree with TRBD1. Germline V gene data show CDR1 as SGHRS and CDR2 as YFSETQ. This CDR3 comprises 15 residues. The J segment lost 1 base and the V segment lost 4 bases, leaving 7 bases of the junction unmatched. CDR3 loop: CASSRDRGRSYEQYF. CDR3 DNA sequence: TGCGCCAGCAGCCGAGACAGGGGCCGATCCTACGAGCAGTACTTC.

The chain uses TRBV5-1 and TRBJ2-7, with 8 bases matching TRBD1. J was trimmed by 2 bases and V by 4 bases; bases with no gene match: 8. The CDR3 totals 15 residues. Germline values: CDR1 SGHRS, CDR2 YFSETQ. Here the CDR3 DNA reads TGCGCCAGCAGCCTGAGGGGACAGGACGCCTACGAGCAGTACTTC. It encodes CASSLRGQDAYEQYF.

This sequence joins TRBV7-2 and TRBJ2-1; the D is unclear. Germline assignment: CDR1 SGHTA and CDR2 FQGNSA. The length of the CDR3 is 11 residues. V shed 5 bases and J shed 11 bases, with 10 bases lying between them. CDR3 nucleotides: TGTGCCAGCAGCCCTACGACTCAGCAGTTCTTC. Protein: CASSPTTQQFF.

The V call is TRBV11-1, the J call TRBJ2-2; weak D call: TRBD2 (5 bases). The V and J ends lost 0 bases and 5 bases respectively, with 19 bases between them. The germline gives CDR1 SGHAT, CDR2 FQDESV (reference sequence). The CDR3 totals 18 residues. CDR3 DNA sequence: TGTGCCAGCAGCTTAGCCATGGGTGTCCGGGGTGGAACCGGGGAGCTGTTTTTT. It codes for CASSLAMGVRGGTGELFF.

The chain recombines TRBV5-4 with TRBJ1-1, with 8 bases identical to TRBD1. Germline values: CDR1 SGHNT, CDR2 YYREEE (reference sequence). This CDR3 is 14 amino acids long. V shed 4 bases and J 0 bases; nucleotides not matched to a gene: 2. The CDR3 is CASSQTGVNTEAFF. CDR3 nucleotide sequence: TGTGCCAGCAGCCAGACAGGGGTGAACACTGAAGCTTTCTTT.

The CDR3 loop reads CASSIVAGFTEAFF. CDR3 nucleotide sequence: TGTGCCAGTAGTATAGTGGCAGGGTTCACTGAAGCTTTCTTT. The genes are TRBV19 and TRBJ1-1; maybe TRBD1 (5 bases). CDR1 and CDR2 (germline): LNHDA, SQIVND (reference sequence). Trimming took off 1 base at V and 4 bases at J, with 10 bases between the two ends. CDR3 length: 14 residues.

This clone was counted between two and nine times. V is TRBV6-5 and J is TRBJ1-5; no firm D call. The CDR3 loop spans 13 amino acids. Germline-derived CDR1 and CDR2 are MNHEY and SVGAGI. V was pared by 0 bases and J by 6 bases, with 6 bases between. CDR3 region: CASSYSRGQPQHF. CDR3 nucleotides: TGTGCCAGCAGTTACTCGCGGGGTCAGCCCCAGCATTTT.

V usage is TRBV30 and J usage is TRBJ1-5, with 10 bases identical to TRBD1. Germline V CDR1 and CDR2: GTSNPN, SVGIG (reference sequence). This CDR3 spans 14 amino acids. Losses at the gene ends were 2 bases for V and 6 bases for J; bases not matched to a gene: 4. CDR3 bases: TGTGCCTGGAGTATGACAGGGGGCGGTCAGCCCCAGCATTTT. Amino acid sequence: CAWSMTGGGQPQHF.

CDR3 loop: CASSQHAAGTSAGELFF. CDR3 DNA: TGTGCCAGCAGCCAGCATGCGGCGGGGACTAGCGCCGGGGAGCTGTTTTTT. The rearrangement links TRBV14 to TRBJ2-2, with TRBD2 matching 10 bases. Germline values: CDR1 SGHDN, CDR2 FVKESK. This CDR3 spans 17 amino acids. The V segment lost 3 bases and the J segment 6 bases; nucleotides outside the gene matches: 10.

The V call is TRBV5-8, the J call TRBJ2-1; TRBD2 aligns across 8 bases. V lost 4 bases, J lost 0 bases, and 3 bases stayed unmatched. This CDR3 has 15 residues. Germline V gene data show CDR1 as SGHTS and CDR2 as YDEGEE. In DNA form, the CDR3 reads TGTGCCAGCAGCGCCGGGACTAGCTCCTACAATGAGCAGTTCTTC. Protein: CASSAGTSSYNEQFF.

The J gene is TRBJ1-2, the V gene TRBV11-2; a possible D gene is TRBD1 (6 bases). Per germline, CDR1 SGHAT and CDR2 FQNNGV. V lost 3 bases and J lost 1, with 18 bases in between. The CDR3 has 17 amino acids. The CDR3 loop reads CASSFTGGGQINYGYTF. The CDR3 nucleotides are TGTGCCAGCAGCTTCACAGGCGGGGGCCAAATTAACTATGGCTACACCTTC.

V is TRBV4-1 and J is TRBJ2-7; 8 nucleotides match TRBD1. V was clipped by 2 bases and J by 3 bases; unmatched bases: 0. This CDR3 is built from 13 residues. CDR1 is MGHRA and CDR2 is YSYEKL in the germline V gene. The CDR3 sequence is CASSQTGGYEQYF. The CDR3 region has the DNA TGCGCCAGCAGCCAAACAGGGGGCTACGAGCAGTACTTC.

The rearrangement joins TRBV15 to TRBJ1-5; 7 nucleotides align to TRBD1. The germline gives CDR1 LNHNV, CDR2 YYDKDF (reference sequence). The ends lost 1 base at V and 6 bases at J; junction bases unmatched: 6. CDR3 size: 15 residues. In nucleotides, the CDR3 is TGTGCCACCAGCAGAGGACAGGGAGGAGGTCAGCCCCAGCATTTT. Translated: CATSRGQGGGQPQHF.

CDR3 coding DNA: TGCGCCAGCAGCCAAGTGCAGGGGGCGACAGATACGCAGTATTTT. Encoded protein: CASSQVQGATDTQYF. The J gene is TRBJ2-3, the V gene TRBV4-1; 8 bases are shared with TRBD1. V lost 1 base and J lost 3; bases outside the gene matches: 3. This CDR3 spans 15 amino acids. The germline CDR1 and CDR2 sequences are MGHRA and YSYEKL.

The rearrangement uses TRBV5-1 and TRBJ1-2, with D possibly TRBD1 on 6 matching bases. The CDR3 has 14 amino acids. V was cut by 4 bases and J by 6 bases, with 16 bases left in between. In germline, CDR1 is SGHRS, CDR2 YFSETQ. CDR3 in amino acids: CASSPLGGEDGYTF. Written as DNA, the CDR3 is TGCGCCAGCAGCCCCTTAGGGGGGGAAGATGGCTACACCTTC.

The chain couples TRBV6-4 to TRBJ1-1; D unclear. The CDR3 loop spans 13 amino acids. Trimming shortened V by 5 bases and J by 1 base, and 8 bases separated the two germline ends. Germline CDR1 reads MRHNA; CDR2 reads SNTAGT. This chain's CDR3 is CASSTVPNTEAFF. The CDR3 DNA follows: TGTGCCAGCAGTACTGTCCCGAACACTGAAGCTTTCTTT.

The chain has TRBV5-1 and TRBJ2-2; D is undetermined. The CDR3 length is 15 residues. Trimming removed 1 base from V and 7 bases from J, with 14 bases in between. Germline CDR1 is SGHRS and CDR2 is YFSETQ. CDR3: CASSLNHATGGELFF. CDR3 coding DNA: TGCGCCAGCAGCTTGAACCATGCGACGGGCGGGGAGCTGTTTTTT.

The gene calls are TRBV28 and TRBJ2-7, with 8 positions matching TRBD1. The J segment lost 4 bases and the V segment lost 4 bases, leaving 12 bases of the junction unmatched. CDR1 is MDHEN, CDR2 SYDVKM, per germline. This CDR3 contains 16 residues. The CDR3 DNA reads as TGTGCCAGCAGTTGGGTCATCAGGACAGGGAATTACGAGCAGTACTTC. Its protein is CASSWVIRTGNYEQYF.

The chain uses TRBV19 and TRBJ2-7; 8 bases are a match to TRBD1. V dropped 5 bases and J dropped 1; count of bases not matched to a gene: 4. CDR3 length: 14 residues. The germline gives CDR1 LNHDA, CDR2 SQIVND (reference sequence). CDR3 residues: CASSAGTGSYEQYF. The CDR3 DNA is TGTGCCAGTAGTGCCGGGACAGGTTCCTACGAGCAGTACTTC.

CDR3: CASSPMREYGETQYF. The DNA for the CDR3 is TGTGCCAGCAGTCCCATGCGGGAGTACGGGGAGACCCAGTACTTC. The rearrangement joins TRBV6-5 to TRBJ2-5, with 7 bases fitting TRBD2. The germline CDR1 and CDR2 sequences are MNHEY and SVGAGI. Germline trimming cut 5 bases from V and 5 bases from J; bases unmatched to any gene: 11. The CDR3 extends over 15 amino acids.